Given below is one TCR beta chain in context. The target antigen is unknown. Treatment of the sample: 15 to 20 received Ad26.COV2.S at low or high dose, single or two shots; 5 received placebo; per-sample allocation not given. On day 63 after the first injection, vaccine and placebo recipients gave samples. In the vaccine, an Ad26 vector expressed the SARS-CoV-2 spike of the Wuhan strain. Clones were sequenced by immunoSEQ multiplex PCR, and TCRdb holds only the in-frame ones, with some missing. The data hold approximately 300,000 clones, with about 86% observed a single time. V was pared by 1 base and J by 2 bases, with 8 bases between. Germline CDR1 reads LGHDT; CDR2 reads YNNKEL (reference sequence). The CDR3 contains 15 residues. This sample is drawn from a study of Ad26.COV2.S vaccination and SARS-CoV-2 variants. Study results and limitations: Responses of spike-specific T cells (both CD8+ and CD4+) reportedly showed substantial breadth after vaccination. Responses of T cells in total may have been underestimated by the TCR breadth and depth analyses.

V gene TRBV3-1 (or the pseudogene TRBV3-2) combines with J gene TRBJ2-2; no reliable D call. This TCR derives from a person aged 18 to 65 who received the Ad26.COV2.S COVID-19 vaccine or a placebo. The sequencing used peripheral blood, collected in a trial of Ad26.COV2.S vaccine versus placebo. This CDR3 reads CASSQGPTNTGELFF. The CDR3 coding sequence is TGTGCCAGCAGCCAAGGGCCGACTAACACCGGGGAGCTGTTTTTT.